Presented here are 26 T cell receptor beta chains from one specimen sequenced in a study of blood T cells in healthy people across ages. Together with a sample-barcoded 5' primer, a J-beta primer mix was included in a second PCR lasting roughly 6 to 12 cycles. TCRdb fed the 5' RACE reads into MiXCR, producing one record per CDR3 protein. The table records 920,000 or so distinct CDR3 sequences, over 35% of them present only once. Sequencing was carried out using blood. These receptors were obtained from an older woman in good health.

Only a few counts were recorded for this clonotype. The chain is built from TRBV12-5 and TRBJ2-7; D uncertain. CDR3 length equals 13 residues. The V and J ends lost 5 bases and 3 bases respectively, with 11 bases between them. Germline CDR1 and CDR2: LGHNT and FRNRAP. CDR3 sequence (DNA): TGTGCTAGTGGTCCGGACGAGAACTACGAGCAGTACTTC. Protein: CASGPDENYEQYF.

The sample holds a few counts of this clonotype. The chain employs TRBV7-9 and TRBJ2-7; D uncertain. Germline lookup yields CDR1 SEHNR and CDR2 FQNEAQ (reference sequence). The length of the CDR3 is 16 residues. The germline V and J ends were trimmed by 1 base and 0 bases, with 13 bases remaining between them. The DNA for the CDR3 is TGTGCCAGCAGCTTAGGGTTCCGCGGTTCCTCCTACGAGCAGTACTTC. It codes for CASSLGFRGSSYEQYF.

DNA for the CDR3: TGTGCCAGCAGCTCACCGGGACCAGCGCACGAGCAGTACTTC. Its translation: CASSSPGPAHEQYF. The rearrangement uses TRBV7-9 and TRBJ2-7; TRBD1 or TRBD2 may be the D gene (5 bases each). CDR3 length: 14 amino acids. Germline CDR1 reads SEHNR; CDR2 reads FQNEAQ (reference sequence). The ends were cut back, 4 bases at V and 5 bases at J, with 15 bases in the middle.

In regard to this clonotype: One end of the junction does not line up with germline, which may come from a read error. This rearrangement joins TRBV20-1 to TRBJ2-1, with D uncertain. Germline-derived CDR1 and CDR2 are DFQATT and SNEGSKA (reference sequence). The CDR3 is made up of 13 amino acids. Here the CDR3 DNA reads TGCAATGCTAGAGGCCCGTATGACAATGAGCAGTTCTTC. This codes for CNARGPYDNEQFF.

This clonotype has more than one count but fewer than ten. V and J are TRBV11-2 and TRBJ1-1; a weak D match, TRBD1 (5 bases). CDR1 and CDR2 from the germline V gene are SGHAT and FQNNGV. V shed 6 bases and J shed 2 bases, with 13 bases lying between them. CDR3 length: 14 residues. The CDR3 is CASRPTVSNTEAFF. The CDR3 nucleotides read TGTGCCAGCAGGCCGACAGTTTCCAACACTGAAGCTTTCTTT.

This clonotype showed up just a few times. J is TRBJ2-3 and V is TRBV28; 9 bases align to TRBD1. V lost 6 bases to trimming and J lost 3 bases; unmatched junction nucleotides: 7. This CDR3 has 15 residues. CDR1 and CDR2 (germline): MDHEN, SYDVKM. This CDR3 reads CASSSQGADTDTQYF. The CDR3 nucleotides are TGTGCCAGCAGCTCACAGGGGGCGGATACAGATACGCAGTATTTT.

The CDR3 region is CASSPRRLAGGPNTQYF. The CDR3 nucleotides are TGTGCCAGCAGTCCCCGCAGGCTAGCGGGAGGGCCAAATACGCAGTATTTT. The V gene is TRBV12-3 or TRBV12-4, the J gene TRBJ2-3; 12 bases are shared with TRBD2. The CDR3 has 17 residues. V was clipped by 5 bases and J by 7 bases; unmatched bases: 13.

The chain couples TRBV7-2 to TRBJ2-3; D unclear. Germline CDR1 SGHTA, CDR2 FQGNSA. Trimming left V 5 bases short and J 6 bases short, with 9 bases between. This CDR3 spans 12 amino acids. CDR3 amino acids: CASSRPRDTQYF. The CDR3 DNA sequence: TGTGCCAGCAGCCGACCAAGGGATACGCAGTATTTT.

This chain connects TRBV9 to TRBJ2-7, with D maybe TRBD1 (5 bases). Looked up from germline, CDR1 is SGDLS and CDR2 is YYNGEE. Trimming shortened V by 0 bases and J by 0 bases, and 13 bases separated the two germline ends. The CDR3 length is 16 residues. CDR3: CASSVEPLTVSYEQYF. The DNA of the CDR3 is TGTGCCAGCAGCGTAGAACCCTTGACAGTCTCCTACGAGCAGTACTTC.

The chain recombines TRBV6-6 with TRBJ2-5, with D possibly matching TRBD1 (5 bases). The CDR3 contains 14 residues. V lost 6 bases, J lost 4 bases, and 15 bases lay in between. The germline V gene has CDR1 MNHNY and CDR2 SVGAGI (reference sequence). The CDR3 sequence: CASSPLGVSETQYF. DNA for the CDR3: TGTGCCAGCAGCCCGCTAGGGGTATCAGAGACCCAGTACTTC.

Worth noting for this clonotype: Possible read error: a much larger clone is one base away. CDR3 in amino acids: CATGLADADTQYF. CDR3 nucleotides: TGTGCCACCGGACTAGCGGACGCAGATACGCAGTATTTT. The chain has TRBV15 and TRBJ2-3; TRBD2 matches 10 bases. Per the germline V gene, CDR1 is LNHNV and CDR2 is YYDKDF (reference sequence). This CDR3 is built from 13 residues. V was clipped by 8 bases and J by 4 bases; unmatched bases: 3.

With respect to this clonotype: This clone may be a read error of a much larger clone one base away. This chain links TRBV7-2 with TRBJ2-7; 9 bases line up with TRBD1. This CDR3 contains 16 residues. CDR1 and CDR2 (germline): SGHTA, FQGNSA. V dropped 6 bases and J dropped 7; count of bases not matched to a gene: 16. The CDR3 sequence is CASRQLQGARFYEQYF. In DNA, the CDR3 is TGTGCCAGCAGACAACTACAGGGGGCGAGGTTCTATGAGCAGTACTTC.

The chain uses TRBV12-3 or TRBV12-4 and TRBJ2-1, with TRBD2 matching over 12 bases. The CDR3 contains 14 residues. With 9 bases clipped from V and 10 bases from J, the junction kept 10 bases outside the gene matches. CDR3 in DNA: TGTGCCAGTCGGCGGAGACTAGCGGGAGAGGAGCAGTTCTTC. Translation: CASRRRLAGEEQFF.

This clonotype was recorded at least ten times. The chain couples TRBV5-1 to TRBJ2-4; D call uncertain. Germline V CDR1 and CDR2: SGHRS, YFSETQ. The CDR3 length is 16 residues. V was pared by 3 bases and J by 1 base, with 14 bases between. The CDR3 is CASSSSANRAKNIQYF. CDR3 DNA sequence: TGCGCCAGCAGCTCCTCAGCCAACCGGGCCAAAAACATTCAGTACTTC.

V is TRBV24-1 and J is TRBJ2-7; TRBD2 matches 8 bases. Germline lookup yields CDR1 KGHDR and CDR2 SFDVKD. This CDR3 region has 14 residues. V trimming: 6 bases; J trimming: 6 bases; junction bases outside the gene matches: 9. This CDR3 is CATSMSGRSSEQYF. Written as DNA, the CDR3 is TGTGCCACCAGTATGAGCGGGAGAAGTAGCGAGCAGTACTTC.

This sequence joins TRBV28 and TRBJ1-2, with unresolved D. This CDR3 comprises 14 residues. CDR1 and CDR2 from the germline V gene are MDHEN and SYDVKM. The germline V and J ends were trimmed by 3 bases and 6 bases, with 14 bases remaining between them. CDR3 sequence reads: CASSFTGSGHGYTF. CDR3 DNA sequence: TGTGCCAGCAGTTTCACTGGGTCCGGCCATGGCTACACCTTC.

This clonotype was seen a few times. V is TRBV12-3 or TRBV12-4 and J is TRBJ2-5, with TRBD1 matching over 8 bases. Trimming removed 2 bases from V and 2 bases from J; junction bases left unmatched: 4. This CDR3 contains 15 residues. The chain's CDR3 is CASSLRDRWQETQYF. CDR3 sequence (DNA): TGTGCCAGCAGTTTAAGGGACAGGTGGCAAGAGACCCAGTACTTC.

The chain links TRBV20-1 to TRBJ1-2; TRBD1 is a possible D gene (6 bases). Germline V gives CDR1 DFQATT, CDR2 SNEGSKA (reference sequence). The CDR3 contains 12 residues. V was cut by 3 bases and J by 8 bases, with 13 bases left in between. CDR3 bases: TGCAGTGCTAGGTCGCAGGGGAGGGGCTACACCTTC. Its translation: CSARSQGRGYTF.

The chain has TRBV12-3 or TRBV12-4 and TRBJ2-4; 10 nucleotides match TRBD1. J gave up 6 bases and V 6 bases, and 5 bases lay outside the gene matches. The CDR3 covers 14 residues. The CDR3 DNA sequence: TGTGCCAGCAGCTTAAGGGACAGGGGAAACATTCAGTACTTC. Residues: CASSLRDRGNIQYF.

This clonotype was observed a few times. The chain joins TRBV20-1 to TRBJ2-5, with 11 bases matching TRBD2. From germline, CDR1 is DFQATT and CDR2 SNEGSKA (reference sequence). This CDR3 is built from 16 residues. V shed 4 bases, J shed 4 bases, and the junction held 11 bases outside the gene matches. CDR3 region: CSATEWNGLAGETQYF. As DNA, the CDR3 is TGCAGTGCTACGGAATGGAACGGACTAGCGGGAGAGACCCAGTACTTC.

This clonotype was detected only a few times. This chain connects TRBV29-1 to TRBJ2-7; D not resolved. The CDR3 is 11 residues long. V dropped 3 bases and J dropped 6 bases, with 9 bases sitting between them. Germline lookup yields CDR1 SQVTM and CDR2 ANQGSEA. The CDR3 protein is CSVDLSAEQYF. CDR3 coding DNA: TGCAGCGTTGATTTGTCAGCCGAGCAGTACTTC.

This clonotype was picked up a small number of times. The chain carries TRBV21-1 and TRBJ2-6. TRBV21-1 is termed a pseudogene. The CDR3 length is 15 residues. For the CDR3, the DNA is TGTGCCAGCAGCAAAGTTAACTCTGGGGCCAACGTCCTGACTTTC. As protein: CASSKVNSGANVLTF.

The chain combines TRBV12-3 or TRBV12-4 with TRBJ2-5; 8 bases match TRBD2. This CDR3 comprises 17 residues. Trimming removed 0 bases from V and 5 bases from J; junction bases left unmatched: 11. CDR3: CASSLAVGRAGAETQYF. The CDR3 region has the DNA TGTGCCAGCAGTTTAGCTGTCGGCAGAGCGGGAGCTGAGACCCAGTACTTC.

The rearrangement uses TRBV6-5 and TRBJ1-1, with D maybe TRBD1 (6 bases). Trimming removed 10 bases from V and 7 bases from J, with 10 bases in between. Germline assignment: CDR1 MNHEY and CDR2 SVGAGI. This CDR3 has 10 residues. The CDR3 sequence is CATLQGEAFF. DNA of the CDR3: TGTGCCACCTTACAGGGTGAAGCTTTCTTT.

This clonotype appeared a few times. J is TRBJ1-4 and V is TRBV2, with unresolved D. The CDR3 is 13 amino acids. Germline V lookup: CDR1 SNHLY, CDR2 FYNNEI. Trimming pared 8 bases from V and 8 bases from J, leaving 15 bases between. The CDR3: CASHAREGEKLFF. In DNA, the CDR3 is TGTGCCAGCCACGCTCGGGAGGGCGAAAAACTGTTTTTT.

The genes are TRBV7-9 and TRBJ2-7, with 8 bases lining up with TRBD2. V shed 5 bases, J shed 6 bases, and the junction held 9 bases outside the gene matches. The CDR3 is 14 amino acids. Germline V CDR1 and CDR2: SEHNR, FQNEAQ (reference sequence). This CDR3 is CASSPEREFGEQYF. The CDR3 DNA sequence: TGTGCCAGCAGCCCGGAGCGGGAGTTCGGCGAGCAGTACTTC.